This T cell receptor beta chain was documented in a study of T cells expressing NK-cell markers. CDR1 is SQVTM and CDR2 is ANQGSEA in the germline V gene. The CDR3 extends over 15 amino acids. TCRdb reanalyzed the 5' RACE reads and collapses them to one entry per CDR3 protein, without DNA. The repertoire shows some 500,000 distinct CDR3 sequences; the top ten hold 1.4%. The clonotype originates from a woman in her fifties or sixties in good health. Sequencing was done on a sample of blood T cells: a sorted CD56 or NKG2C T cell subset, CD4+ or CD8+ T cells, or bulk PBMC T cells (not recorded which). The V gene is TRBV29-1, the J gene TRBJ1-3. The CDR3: CSVLLRELTRNTIYF.